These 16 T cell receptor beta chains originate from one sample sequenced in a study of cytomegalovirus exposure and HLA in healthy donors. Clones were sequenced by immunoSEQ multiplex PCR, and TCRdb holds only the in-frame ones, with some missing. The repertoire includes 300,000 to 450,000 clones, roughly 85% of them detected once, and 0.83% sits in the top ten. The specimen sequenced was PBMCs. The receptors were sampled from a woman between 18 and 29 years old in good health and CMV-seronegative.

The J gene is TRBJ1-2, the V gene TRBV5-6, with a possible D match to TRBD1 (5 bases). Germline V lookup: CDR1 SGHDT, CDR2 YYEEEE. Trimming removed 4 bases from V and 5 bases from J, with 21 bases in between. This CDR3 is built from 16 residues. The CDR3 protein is CASSAPRGGNVYGYTF. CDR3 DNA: TGTGCCAGCAGCGCCCCCCGGGGGGGGAACGTATATGGCTACACCTTC.

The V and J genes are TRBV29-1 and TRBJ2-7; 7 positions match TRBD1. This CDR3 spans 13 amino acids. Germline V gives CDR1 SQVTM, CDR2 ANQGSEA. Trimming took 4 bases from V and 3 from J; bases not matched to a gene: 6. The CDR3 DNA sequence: TGCAGCGTTGCGGGACAGTCGAACTACGAGCAGTACTTC. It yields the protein CSVAGQSNYEQYF.

DNA for the CDR3: TGTGCCAGCTCACCAAATACAGGGGGCGGAGAGACCCAGTACTTC. Translating gives CASSPNTGGGETQYF. The chain employs TRBV18 and TRBJ2-5, with 9 positions matching TRBD1. The CDR3 runs to 15 residues. Germline trimming cut 2 bases from V and 4 bases from J; bases unmatched to any gene: 5. In germline, CDR1 is KGHSH, CDR2 LQKENI.

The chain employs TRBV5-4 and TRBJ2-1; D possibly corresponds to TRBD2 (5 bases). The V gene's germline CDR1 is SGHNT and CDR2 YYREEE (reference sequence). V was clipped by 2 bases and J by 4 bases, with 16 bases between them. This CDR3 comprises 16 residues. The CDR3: CASSFRRESMYNEQFF. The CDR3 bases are TGTGCCAGCAGCTTCCGTAGGGAGAGTATGTACAATGAGCAGTTCTTC.

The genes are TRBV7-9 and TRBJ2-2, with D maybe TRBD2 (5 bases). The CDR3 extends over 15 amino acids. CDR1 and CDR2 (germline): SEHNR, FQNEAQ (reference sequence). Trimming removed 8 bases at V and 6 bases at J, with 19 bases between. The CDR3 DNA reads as TGTGCCAGCTCCTCACCGGAGGCCCGCCCCGGGGAGCTGTTTTTT. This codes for CASSSPEARPGELFF.

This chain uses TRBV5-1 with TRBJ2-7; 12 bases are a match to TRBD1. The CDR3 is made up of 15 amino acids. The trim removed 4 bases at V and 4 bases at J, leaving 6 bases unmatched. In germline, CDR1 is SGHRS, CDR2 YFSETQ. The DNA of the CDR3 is TGCGCCAGCAGCCCCGGGACAGGGGGCGAATACGAGCAGTACTTC. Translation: CASSPGTGGEYEQYF.

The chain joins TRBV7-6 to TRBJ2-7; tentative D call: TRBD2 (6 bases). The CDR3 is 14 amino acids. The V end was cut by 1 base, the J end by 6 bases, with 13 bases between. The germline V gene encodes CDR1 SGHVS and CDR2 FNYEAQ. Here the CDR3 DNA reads TGTGCCAGCAGCTTAGGTCTGGGGGACTCCGAGCAGTACTTC. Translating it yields CASSLGLGDSEQYF.

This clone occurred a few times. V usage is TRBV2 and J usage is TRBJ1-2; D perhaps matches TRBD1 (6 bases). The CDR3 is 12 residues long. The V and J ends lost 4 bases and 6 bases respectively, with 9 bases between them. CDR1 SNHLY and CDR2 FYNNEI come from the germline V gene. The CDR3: CASSGTANGYTF. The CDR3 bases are TGTGCCAGCAGTGGGACAGCGAATGGCTACACCTTC.

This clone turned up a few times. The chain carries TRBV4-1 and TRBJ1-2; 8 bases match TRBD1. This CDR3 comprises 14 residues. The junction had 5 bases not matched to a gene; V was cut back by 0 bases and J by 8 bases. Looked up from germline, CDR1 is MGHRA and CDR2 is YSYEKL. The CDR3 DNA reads TGCGCCAGCAGCCAAGATGACAGGGGATGGGGCTACACCTTC. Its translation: CASSQDDRGWGYTF.

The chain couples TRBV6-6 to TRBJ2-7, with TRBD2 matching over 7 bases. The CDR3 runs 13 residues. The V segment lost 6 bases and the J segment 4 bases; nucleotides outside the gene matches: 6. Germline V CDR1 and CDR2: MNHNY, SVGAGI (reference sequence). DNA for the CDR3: TGTGCCAGCAGCCCCGGGACTACTTACGAGCAGTACTTC. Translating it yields CASSPGTTYEQYF.

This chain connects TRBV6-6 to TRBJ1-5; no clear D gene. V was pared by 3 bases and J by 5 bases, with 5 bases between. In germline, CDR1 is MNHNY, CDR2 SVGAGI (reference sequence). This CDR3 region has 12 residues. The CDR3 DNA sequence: TGTGCCAGCAGTTATCAGGATCAGCCCCAGCATTTT. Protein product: CASSYQDQPQHF.

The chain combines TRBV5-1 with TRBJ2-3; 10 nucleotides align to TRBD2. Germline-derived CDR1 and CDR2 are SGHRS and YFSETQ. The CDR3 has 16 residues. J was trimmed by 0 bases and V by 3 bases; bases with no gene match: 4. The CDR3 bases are TGCGCCAGCAGCTCCGGACTAGCGGTGAGCACAGATACGCAGTATTTT. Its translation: CASSSGLAVSTDTQYF. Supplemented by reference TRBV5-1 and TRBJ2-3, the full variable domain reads KAGVTQTPRYLIKTRGQQVTLSCSPISGHRSVSWYQQTPGQGLQFLFEYFSETQRNKGNFPGRFSGRQFSNSRSEMNVSTLELGDSALYLCASSSGLAVSTDTQYFGPGTRLTVL.

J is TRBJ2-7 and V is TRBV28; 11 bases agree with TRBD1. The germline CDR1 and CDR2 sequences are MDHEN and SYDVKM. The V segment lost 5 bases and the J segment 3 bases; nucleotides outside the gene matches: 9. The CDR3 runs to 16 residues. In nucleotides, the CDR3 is TGTGCCAGCAGTCCATGGACAGGGGGCTACCTCTACGAGCAGTACTTC. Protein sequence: CASSPWTGGYLYEQYF.

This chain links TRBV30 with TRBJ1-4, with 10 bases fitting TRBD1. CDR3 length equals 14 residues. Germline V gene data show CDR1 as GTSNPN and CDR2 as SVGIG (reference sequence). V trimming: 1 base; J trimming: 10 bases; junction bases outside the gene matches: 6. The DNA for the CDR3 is TGTGCCTGGAGTGGGGACAGGGGCCTGGGAAAACTGTTTTTT. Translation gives CAWSGDRGLGKLFF.

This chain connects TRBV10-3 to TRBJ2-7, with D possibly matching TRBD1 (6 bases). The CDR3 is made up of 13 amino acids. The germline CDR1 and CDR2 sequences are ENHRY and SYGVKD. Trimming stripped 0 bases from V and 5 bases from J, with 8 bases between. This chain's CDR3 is CAISESQGHEQYF. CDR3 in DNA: TGTGCCATCAGTGAGTCCCAGGGGCACGAGCAGTACTTC.

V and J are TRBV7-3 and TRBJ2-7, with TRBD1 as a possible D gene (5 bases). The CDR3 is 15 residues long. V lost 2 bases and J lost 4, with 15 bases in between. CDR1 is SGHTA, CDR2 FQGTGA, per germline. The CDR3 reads CASSLGASKGYEQYF. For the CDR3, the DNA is TGTGCCAGCAGCTTAGGCGCCAGCAAGGGGTACGAGCAGTACTTC.